Listed below are T cell receptor beta chains from one sample, sequenced in a study of PD-1 blockade in mismatch repair-deficient tumors. The table came from immunoSEQ multiplex PCR; TCRdb's copy has only in-frame clones and leaves some out. The data hold around 120,000 clones, with 88% observed a single time. Specimen: peripheral blood, collected roughly 67 weeks after starting pembrolizumab. All receptors derive from an adult with mismatch repair-deficient cancer. Both conserved end residues are part of each CDR3. D genes are given only for firm matches. Rows give clone size only sometimes, using once, few, many, or a class for an expanded clone.

TRBV9,NA,NA,TRBJ2-7,TGTGCCAGCAGCGTATGGCCAAGCTCCTACGAGCAGTACTTC,CASSVWPSSYEQYF
TRBV30,NA,TRBD2,TRBJ2-3,TGTGCCTGGAGCGACGCTAGCGGGTTTACGCAGTATTTT,CAWSDASGFTQYF
TRBV5-1,NA,NA,TRBJ2-1,TGCGCCAGCAGCTTGGAGACAGACCACTACAATGAGCAGTTCTTC,CASSLETDHYNEQFF
TRBV13,NA,TRBD2,TRBJ2-5,TGTGCCAGCAGCTTAGGCCCTAGCGGTAACCAAGAGACCCAGTACTTC,CASSLGPSGNQETQYF
TRBV19,NA,TRBD2,TRBJ2-7,TGTGCCAGTACCCCGGGACTAGCGGGAGGTTACGAGCAGTACTTC,CASTPGLAGGYEQYF
TRBV27,once,NA,TRBJ2-7,TGTGCCAGCAGTTTCGGGCGGTCCTACGAGCAGTACTTC,CASSFGRSYEQYF
TRBV27,NA,NA,TRBJ2-5,TGTGCCAGCAGCCGCCTCGGACGGATGTTTCAAGAGACCCAGTACTTC,CASSRLGRMFQETQYF
TRBV12-5,NA,TRBD2,TRBJ2-7,TGTGCTAGTGTTTTAGCGGGAGGGCCCAGCGAGCAGTACTTC,CASVLAGGPSEQYF
TRBV28,NA,NA,TRBJ2-3,TGTGCCAGCAGGTGGCAGGGCACAGATACGCAGTATTTT,CASRWQGTDTQYF
TRBV14,NA,NA,TRBJ2-5,TGTGCCAGCAGCCAAGAGTCAGGGAGGTTTGCCACGGAGACCCAGTACTTC,CASSQESGRFATETQYF
TRBV5-1,NA,NA,TRBJ1-1,TGCGCCAGCAGTACAGGAATTAACACTGAAGCTTTCTTT,CASSTGINTEAFF
TRBV28,many,NA,TRBJ1-2,TGTGCCAGCAGTGAGCTCTCCGACAGGCAGCCCTATGGCTACACCTTC,CASSELSDRQPYGYTF
TRBV4-1,NA,NA,TRBJ2-7,TGCGCCAGCAGCCAAGTCTCACAGTCCTACGAGCAGTACTTC,CASSQVSQSYEQYF
TRBV6-6,NA,TRBD1,TRBJ2-2,TGTGCCAGCAGTTACTCAGCAGGGGGCACCGGGGAGCTGTTTTTT,CASSYSAGGTGELFF
TRBV6-5,NA,NA,TRBJ2-7,TGTGCCAGCAGGGGGGGCGAGGTAACCCCCTACGAGCAGTACTTC,CASRGGEVTPYEQYF
TRBV7-9,NA,TRBD2,TRBJ2-2,TGTGCCAGCAGCCCTCGGTTAGCGGGAGGGCCCGGGGAGCTGTTTTTT,CASSPRLAGGPGELFF
TRBV30,NA,NA,TRBJ1-5,TGTGCCTGGAGTGGGGGGCTTGGCAATCAGCCCCAGCATTTT,CAWSGGLGNQPQHF
TRBV19,NA,TRBD2,TRBJ2-7,TGTGCCAGTAGTATAGGGTCGAGGCTAGCGGGTAACTACGAGCAGTACTTC,CASSIGSRLAGNYEQYF
TRBV6-1,NA,NA,TRBJ2-7,TGTGCCAGCAGTGTTCTTGGCTCCTACGAGCAGTACTTC,CASSVLGSYEQYF
TRBV7-9,NA,TRBD2,TRBJ2-5,TGTGCCAGCAGCCCGCCGGGACTAGCGGGAACAGAGACCCAGTACTTC,CASSPPGLAGTETQYF
TRBV30,NA,NA,TRBJ1-5,TGTGCCTGGAGTTTGTCTGGCGGCCAGCCCCAGCATTTT,CAWSLSGGQPQHF
TRBV13,NA,NA,TRBJ2-5,TGTGCCAGCAGCACTTCGTACCAAGAGACCCAGTACTTC,CASSTSYQETQYF
TRBV7-9,NA,NA,TRBJ1-5,TGTGCCAGCAGCTACGACGGGGAGGGCAATCAGCCCCAGCATTTT,CASSYDGEGNQPQHF
TRBV11-1,NA,NA,TRBJ1-3,TGTGCCAGCAGCTACTCTTCTGGAAACACCATATATTTT,CASSYSSGNTIYF
TRBV10-2,once,TRBD2,TRBJ2-7,TGCGCCAGCAGTGAGCCTATTCGGGTAATAGCGGGAGTGCAGTACTTC,CASSEPIRVIAGVQYF
TRBV27,NA,TRBD2,TRBJ2-1,TGTGCCAGCAGTTTCGGGGCGGGAGGGTTTAGCTCCTACAATGAGCAGTTCTTC,CASSFGAGGFSSYNEQFF
TRBV28,NA,NA,TRBJ2-7,TGTGCCAGCAGTTATCTCCCGGGAGTTGTATACGAGCAGTACTTC,CASSYLPGVVYEQYF
TRBV11-2,NA,TRBD1,TRBJ2-7,TGTGCCAGCAGCTTAGATCCGGGACAGGTTTACGAGCAGTACTTC,CASSLDPGQVYEQYF
TRBV29-1,once,NA,TRBJ1-2,TGCAGCGTTGAAGAACAGGCGCTCTATGGCTACACCTTC,CSVEEQALYGYTF
TRBV5-1,NA,NA,TRBJ2-2,TGCGCCAGCAGCTTCCGGACACTCAACACCGGGGAGCTGTTTTTT,CASSFRTLNTGELFF
TRBV4-1,once,TRBD2,TRBJ2-7,TGCGCCAGCAGCCAACGCGGGAGTGCCACCTACGAGCAGTACTTC,CASSQRGSATYEQYF
TRBV4-1,NA,NA,TRBJ1-4,TGCGCCAGCAGCCAACCTACTCGCAGGTATAATGAAAAACTGTTTTTT,CASSQPTRRYNEKLFF
TRBV6-5,NA,NA,TRBJ2-2,TGTGCCAGCAGTTCGAACACCGGGGAGCTGTTTTTT,CASSSNTGELFF
TRBV7-6,NA,NA,TRBJ2-1,TGTGCCAGCAGCTCATTAACCGGGACCCCGACTGAGCAGTTCTTC,CASSSLTGTPTEQFF
TRBV4-1,NA,NA,TRBJ2-4,TGCGCCAGCAGCCAAGACCACAGTAGAGCCAAAAACATTCAGTACTTC,CASSQDHSRAKNIQYF
TRBV2,once,TRBD2,TRBJ2-7,TGTGCCAGCAGGGCGACTAGCGCCCTGTACGAGCAGTACTTC,CASRATSALYEQYF
TRBV6-5,NA,NA,TRBJ2-7,TGTGCCAGCAGTTACTCAGCATTCGGGTACGAGCAGTACTTC,CASSYSAFGYEQYF
TRBV19,NA,NA,TRBJ1-2,TGTGCCAGTACCATGGGGGGCTATGGCTACACCTTC,CASTMGGYGYTF
TRBV5-4,once,NA,TRBJ1-1,TGTGCCAGCAGCTTGTCACCAGAAATGAACACTGAAGCTTTCTTT,CASSLSPEMNTEAFF
TRBV28,NA,NA,TRBJ2-5,TGTGCCAGCAGCCCCGAGGGAGGGGGCCAAGAGACCCAGTACTTC,CASSPEGGGQETQYF
TRBV5-6,NA,TRBD2,TRBJ2-1,TGTGCCAGCAGCTTGGGTCCTAGCGGGAGCAACAATGAGCAGTTCTTC,CASSLGPSGSNNEQFF
TRBV19,NA,NA,TRBJ2-7,TGTGCCAGTAGTATAAAGAGGGGGGGGTCAGGGTACGAGCAGTACTTC,CASSIKRGGSGYEQYF
TRBV13,NA,NA,TRBJ2-5,TGTGCCAGCAGCGTTAGCTACCAAGAGACCCAGTACTTC,CASSVSYQETQYF
TRBV5-1,NA,NA,TRBJ2-2,TGCGCCAGCAGCCCCCTTGAGTGGCGGCCAGACACCGGGGAGCTGTTTTTT,CASSPLEWRPDTGELFF
TRBV30,NA,NA,TRBJ2-3,TGTGCCTGGGCGGACAGCACAGATACGCAGTATTTT,CAWADSTDTQYF
TRBV2,once,TRBD1,TRBJ2-1,TGTGCCAGCAGTAAGCCGGCCACAGGGGGCTTGCTCTCATACAATGAGCAGTTCTTC,CASSKPATGGLLSYNEQFF
TRBV10-3,once,TRBD2,TRBJ2-1,TGTGCCATCAGTGAGGGACTAGCGGCCTACAATGAGCAGTTCTTC,CAISEGLAAYNEQFF
TRBV7-9,NA,NA,TRBJ1-1,TGTGCCAGCAGCTTAGTAGGTGGGTCTTTCTTT,CASSLVGGSFF
TRBV7-9,NA,NA,TRBJ2-5,TGTGCCAGCAGACGAGCGGGCTTCCAAGAGACCCAGTACTTC,CASRRAGFQETQYF
TRBV7-4,NA,TRBD2,TRBJ2-7,TGTGCCAGCAGTTCCACGGGGGGGAATCGACAGTACTTC,CASSSTGGNRQYF
TRBV6-7,NA,TRBD1,TRBJ1-4,TGTGCCAGCAGTTACCACAGGGGAGGGGACGAAAAACTGTTTTTT,CASSYHRGGDEKLFF
TRBV18,NA,NA,TRBJ2-3,TGTGCCAGCTCCCGCTATTTGGATACGCAGTATTTT,CASSRYLDTQYF